This TCR beta chain was captured by sequencing in a study of beta chain features in type 1 diabetes. Study information: Examined across all samples were some 110 million sorted cells.

Reverse transcription of all isolated RNA meant that expressed TCRB transcripts were sequenced. TCRdb keeps only in-frame clones here, not all; method: immunoSEQ multiplex PCR. The sample has 300,000 to 400,000 clones; roughly 12% are singletons. General study results and limits: Across all four CD4+ subsets, people with type 1 diabetes showed modestly shorter TCRB CDR3s.

Germline values: CDR1 SEHNR, CDR2 FQNEAQ (reference sequence). Trimming cost V 5 bases and J 0 bases; bases outside gene matches: 3. CDR3 length: 14 amino acids. This clone was picked up a small number of times. Its specificity is unknown. Sequencing was carried out using naive CD4+ T cells from blood. The clonotype comes from a man aged 18 to 35 in good health. The chain carries TRBV7-9 and TRBJ2-5; 7 positions agree with TRBD1. The CDR3 here is CASSLGTDQETQYF. The CDR3 bases are TGTGCCAGCAGCCTAGGGACAGACCAAGAGACCCAGTACTTC.